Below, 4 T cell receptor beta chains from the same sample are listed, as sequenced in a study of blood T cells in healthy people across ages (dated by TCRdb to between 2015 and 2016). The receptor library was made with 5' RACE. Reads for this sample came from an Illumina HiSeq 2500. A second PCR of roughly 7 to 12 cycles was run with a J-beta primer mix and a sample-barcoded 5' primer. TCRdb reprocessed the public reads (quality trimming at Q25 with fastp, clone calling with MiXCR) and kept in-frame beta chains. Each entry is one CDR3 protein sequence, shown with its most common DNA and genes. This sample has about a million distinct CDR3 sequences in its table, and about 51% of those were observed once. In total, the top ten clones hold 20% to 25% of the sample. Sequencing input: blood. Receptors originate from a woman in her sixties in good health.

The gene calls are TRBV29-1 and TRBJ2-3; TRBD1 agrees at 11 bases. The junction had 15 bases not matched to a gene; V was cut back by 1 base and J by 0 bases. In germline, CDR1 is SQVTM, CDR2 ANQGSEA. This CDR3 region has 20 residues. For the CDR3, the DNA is TGCAGCGTTGAAGTAGCCCCGGGACAGGGGGTCCAATTAAGCACAGATACGCAGTATTTT. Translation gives CSVEVAPGQGVQLSTDTQYF.

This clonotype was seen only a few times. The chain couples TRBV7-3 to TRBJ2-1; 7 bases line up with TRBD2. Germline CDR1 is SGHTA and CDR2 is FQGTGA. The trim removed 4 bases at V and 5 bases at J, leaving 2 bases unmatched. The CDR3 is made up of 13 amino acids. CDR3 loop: CASSSLAHNEQFF. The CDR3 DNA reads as TGTGCCAGCAGCTCACTAGCGCACAATGAGCAGTTCTTC.

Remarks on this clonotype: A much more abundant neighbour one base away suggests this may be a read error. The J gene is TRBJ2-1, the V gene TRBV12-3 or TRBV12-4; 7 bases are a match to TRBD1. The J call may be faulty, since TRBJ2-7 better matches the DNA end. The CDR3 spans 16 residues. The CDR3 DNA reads TGTGCCAGCAGTTTAGGACAGGGTAGCTCCTACAATGAGCAGTACTTC. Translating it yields CASSLGQGSSYNEQYF.

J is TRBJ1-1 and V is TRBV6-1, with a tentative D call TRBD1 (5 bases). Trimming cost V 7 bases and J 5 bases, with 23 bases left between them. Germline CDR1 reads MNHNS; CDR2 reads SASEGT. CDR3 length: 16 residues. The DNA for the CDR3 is TGTGCCAGCAACCGAGTCGTGGGACGTTCTGAGACTGAAGCTTTCTTT. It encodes CASNRVVGRSETEAFF.